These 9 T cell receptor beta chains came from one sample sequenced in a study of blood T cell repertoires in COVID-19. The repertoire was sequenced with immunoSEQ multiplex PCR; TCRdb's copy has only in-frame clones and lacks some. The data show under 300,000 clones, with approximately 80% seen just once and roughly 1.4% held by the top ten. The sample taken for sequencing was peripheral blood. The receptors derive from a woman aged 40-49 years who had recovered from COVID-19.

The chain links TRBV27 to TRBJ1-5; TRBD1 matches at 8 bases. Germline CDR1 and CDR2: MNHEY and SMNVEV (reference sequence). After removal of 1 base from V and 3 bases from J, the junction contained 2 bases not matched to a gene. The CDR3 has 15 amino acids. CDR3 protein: CASSLWGQVNQPQHF. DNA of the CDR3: TGTGCCAGCAGTTTATGGGGACAGGTCAATCAGCCCCAGCATTTT.

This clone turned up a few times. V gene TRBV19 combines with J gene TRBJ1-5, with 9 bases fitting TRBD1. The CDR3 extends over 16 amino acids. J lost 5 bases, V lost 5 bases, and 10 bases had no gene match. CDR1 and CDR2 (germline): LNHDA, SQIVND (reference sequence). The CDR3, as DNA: TGTGCCAGTAGTTTGGGGACAGGGCTGGGGGATCAGCCCCAGCATTTT. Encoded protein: CASSLGTGLGDQPQHF.

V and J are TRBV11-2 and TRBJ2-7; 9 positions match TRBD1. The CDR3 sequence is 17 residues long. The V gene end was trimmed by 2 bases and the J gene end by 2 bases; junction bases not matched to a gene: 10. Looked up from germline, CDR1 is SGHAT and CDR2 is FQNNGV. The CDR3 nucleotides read TGTGCCAGCAGCTTACGCCGGACAGGGGCGAGAACCTACGAGCAGTACTTC. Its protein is CASSLRRTGARTYEQYF.

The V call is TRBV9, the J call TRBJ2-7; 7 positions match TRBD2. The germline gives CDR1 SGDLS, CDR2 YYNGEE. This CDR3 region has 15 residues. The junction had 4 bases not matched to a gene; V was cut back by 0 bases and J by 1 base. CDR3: CASSVGSGRSYEQYF. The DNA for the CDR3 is TGTGCCAGCAGCGTAGGTAGCGGGCGTTCCTACGAGCAGTACTTC.

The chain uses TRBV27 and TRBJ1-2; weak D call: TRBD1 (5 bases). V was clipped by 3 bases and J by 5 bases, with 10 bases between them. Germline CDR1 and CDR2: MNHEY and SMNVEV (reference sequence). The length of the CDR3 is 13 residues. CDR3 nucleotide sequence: TGTGCCAGCAGTTTGTTCAGGGATTATGGCTACACCTTC. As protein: CASSLFRDYGYTF.

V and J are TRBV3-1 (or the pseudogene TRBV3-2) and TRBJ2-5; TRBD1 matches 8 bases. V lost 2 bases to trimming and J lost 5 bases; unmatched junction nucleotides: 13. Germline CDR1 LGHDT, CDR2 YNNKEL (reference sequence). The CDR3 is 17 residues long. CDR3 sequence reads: CASSQSRGQGALETQYF. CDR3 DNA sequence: TGTGCCAGCAGCCAAAGTCGGGGTCAGGGGGCCCTGGAGACCCAGTACTTC.

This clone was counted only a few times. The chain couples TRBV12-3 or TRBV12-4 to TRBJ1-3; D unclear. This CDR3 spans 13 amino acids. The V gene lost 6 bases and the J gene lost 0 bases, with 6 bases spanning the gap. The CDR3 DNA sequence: TGTGCCAGCAGCCTAATCTCTGGAAACACCATATATTTT. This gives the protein CASSLISGNTIYF.

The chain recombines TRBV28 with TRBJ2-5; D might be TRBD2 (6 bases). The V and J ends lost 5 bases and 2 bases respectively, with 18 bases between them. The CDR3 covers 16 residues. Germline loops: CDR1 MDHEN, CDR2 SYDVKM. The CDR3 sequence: CASSRLGGSGQETQYF. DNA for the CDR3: TGTGCCAGCAGTCGCTTGGGGGGAAGTGGTCAAGAGACCCAGTACTTC. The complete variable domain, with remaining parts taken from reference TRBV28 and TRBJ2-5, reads DVKVTQSSRYLVKRTGEKVFLECVQDMDHENMFWYRQDPGLGLRLIYFSYDVKMKEKGDIPEGYSVSREKKERFSLILESASTNQTSMYLCASSRLGGSGQETQYFGPGTRLLVL.

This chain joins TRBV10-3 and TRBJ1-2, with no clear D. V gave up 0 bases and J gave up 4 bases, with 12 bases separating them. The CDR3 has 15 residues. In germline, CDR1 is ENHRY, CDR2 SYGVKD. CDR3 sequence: CAISESRGNLYGYTF. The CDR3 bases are TGTGCCATCAGTGAGTCGCGCGGGAACCTCTATGGCTACACCTTC.